Included here is one T cell receptor beta chain sequence, with context. As yet, its antigen is unknown. CDR1 is LGHNA, CDR2 YSLEER, per germline. CDR3 length equals 13 residues. V dropped 0 bases and J dropped 4 bases, with 6 bases sitting between them. This sample is part of a study of T cell responses to AZD1222 COVID-19 vaccine. General study findings and limits: Clonal diversity was possibly underestimated; the donors were predominantly white British and more often female. Vaccine-associated CD4 TCRs ranged over spike, dominating at 160-218 and 743-854. The repertoires were collected only after the peak T cell response.

The method was immunoSEQ multiplex PCR; TCRdb's version includes in-frame clones alone and lacks a portion of them. This sample has about 130,000 clones; 85% to 90% occur once, and the top ten carry just under 4.5%. The chain joins TRBV4-3 to TRBJ1-2; D is undetermined. This receptor was taken from an adult who received the AZD1222 COVID-19 vaccine. The starting material was peripheral blood, obtained 28 days after the second AZD1222 dose. In nucleotides, the CDR3 is TGCGCCAGCAGCCAAGACCCGGCCTATGGCTACACCTTC. This translates into CASSQDPAYGYTF.